This TCR beta chain was captured by sequencing in a study of shared clonotypes between healthy human individuals. J was trimmed by 6 bases and V by 2 bases; bases with no gene match: 10. The CDR3 contains 17 residues. Germline CDR1 is SGHKS and CDR2 is YYEKEE (reference sequence). Sequenced by immunoSEQ multiplex PCR; TCRdb stores in-frame clones only, minus some. The data show 1.5 million to 1.9 million clones, under 99% seen once. The sample consisted of naive CD4+ T cells sorted from blood. Subset given: CD45RA+ positively selected. This sequence originates from a man aged 25 to 45 in good health. This chain joins TRBV5-5 and TRBJ2-2, with 10 positions matching TRBD2. This CDR3 is CASSFQRAGTSAGELFF. The CDR3 DNA follows: TGTGCCAGCAGCTTCCAAAGAGCCGGGACTAGCGCCGGGGAGCTGTTTTTT. Variable domain in full (rest from reference TRBV5-5 and TRBJ2-2): DAGVTQSPTHLIKTRGQQVTLRCSPISGHKSVSWYQQVLGQGPQFIFQYYEKEERGRGNFPDRFSARQFPNYSSELNVNALLLGDSALYLCASSFQRAGTSAGELFFGEGSRLTVL.